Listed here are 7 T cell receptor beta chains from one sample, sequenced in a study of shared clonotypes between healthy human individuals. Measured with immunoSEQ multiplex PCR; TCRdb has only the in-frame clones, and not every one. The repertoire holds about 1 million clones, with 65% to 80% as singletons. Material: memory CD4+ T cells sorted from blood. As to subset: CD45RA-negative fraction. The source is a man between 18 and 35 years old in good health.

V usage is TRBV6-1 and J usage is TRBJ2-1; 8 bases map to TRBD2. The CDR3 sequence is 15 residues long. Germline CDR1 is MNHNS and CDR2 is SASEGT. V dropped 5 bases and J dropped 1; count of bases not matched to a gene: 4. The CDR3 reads CASSSGGGSYNEQFF. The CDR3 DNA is TGTGCCAGCAGTTCCGGGGGGGGTTCCTACAATGAGCAGTTCTTC.

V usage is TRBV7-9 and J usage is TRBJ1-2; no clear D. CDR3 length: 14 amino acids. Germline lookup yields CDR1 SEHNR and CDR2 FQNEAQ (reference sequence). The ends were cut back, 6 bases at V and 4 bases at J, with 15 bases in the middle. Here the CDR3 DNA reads TGTGCCAGCAGTCCGAGGGCAGGAATCTATGGCTACACCTTC. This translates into CASSPRAGIYGYTF.

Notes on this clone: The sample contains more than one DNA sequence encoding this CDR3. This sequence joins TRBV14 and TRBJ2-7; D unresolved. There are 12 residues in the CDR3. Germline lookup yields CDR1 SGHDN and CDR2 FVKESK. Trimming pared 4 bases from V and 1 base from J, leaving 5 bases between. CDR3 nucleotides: TGTGCCAGCAGCCGAAGTTCCTACGAGCAGTACTTC. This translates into CASSRSSYEQYF.

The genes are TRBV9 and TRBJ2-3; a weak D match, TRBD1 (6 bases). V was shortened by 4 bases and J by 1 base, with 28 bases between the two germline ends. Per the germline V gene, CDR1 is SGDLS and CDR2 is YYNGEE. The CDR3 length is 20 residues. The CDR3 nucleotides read TGTGCCAGCAGCCCCAGGGGAGTTGGGGCGGGCCCCCTCCGCACAGATACGCAGTATTTT. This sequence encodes CASSPRGVGAGPLRTDTQYF.

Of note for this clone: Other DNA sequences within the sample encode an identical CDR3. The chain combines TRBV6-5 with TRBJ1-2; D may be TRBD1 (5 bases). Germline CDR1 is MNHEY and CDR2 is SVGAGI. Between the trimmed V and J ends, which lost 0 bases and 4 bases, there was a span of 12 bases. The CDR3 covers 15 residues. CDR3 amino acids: CASSYSGGGGYGYTF. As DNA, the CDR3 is TGTGCCAGCAGTTACTCGGGGGGAGGCGGCTATGGCTACACCTTC.

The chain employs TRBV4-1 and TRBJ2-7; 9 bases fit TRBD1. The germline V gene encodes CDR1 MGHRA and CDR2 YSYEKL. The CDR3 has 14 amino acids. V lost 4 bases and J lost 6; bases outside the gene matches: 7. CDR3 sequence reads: CASSRTGTGPEQYF. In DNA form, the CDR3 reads TGCGCCAGCAGCCGAACCGGGACAGGGCCCGAGCAGTACTTC.

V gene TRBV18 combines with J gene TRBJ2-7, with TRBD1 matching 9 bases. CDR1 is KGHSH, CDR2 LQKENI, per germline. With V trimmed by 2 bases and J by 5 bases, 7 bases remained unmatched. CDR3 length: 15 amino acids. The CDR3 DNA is TGTGCCAGCTCACCAGATAGAACAGGGGGCAACGAGCAGTACTTC. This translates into CASSPDRTGGNEQYF.